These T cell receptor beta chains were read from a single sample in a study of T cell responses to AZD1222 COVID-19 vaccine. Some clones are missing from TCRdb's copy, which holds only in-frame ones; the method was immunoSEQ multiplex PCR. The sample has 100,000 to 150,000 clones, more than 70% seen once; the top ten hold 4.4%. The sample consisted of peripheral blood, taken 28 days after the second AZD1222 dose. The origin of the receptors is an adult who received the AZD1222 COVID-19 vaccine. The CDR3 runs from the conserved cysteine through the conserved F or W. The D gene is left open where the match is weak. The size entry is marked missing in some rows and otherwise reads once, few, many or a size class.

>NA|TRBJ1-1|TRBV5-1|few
CASSLSRYSTEAFF
TGCGCCAGCAGCTTATCGCGGTACAGCACTGAAGCTTTCTTT
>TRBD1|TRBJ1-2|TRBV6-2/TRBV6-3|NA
CASSYPGQFDGYTF
TGTGCCAGCAGTTACCCGGGACAGTTCGATGGCTACACCTTC
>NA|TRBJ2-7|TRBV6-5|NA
CASSSTDSYEQYF
TGTGCCAGCAGTAGCACAGACTCCTACGAGCAGTACTTC
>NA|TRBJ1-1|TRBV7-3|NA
CASSLTGEGKAFF
TGTGCCAGCAGCTTAACGGGGGAGGGAAAGGCTTTCTTT
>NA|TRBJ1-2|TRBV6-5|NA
CASSYSGDNYGYTF
TGTGCCAGCAGTTACTCGGGGGACAACTATGGCTACACCTTC
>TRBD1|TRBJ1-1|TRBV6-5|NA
CASSSPRQGKVTEAFF
TGTGCCAGCAGTTCCCCCCGACAGGGAAAGGTCACTGAAGCTTTCTTT
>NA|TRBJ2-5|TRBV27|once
CASSLSGDWQETQYF
TGTGCCAGCAGTTTATCGGGGGACTGGCAAGAGACCCAGTACTTC
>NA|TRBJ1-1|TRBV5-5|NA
CASSFLGDTEAFF
TGTGCCAGCAGCTTCTTAGGGGATACTGAAGCTTTCTTT
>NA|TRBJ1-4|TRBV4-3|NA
CASSQGPAARSNEKLFF
TGCGCCAGCAGCCAAGGCCCGGCGGCCCGGTCTAATGAAAAACTGTTTTTT
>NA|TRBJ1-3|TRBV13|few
CASSLGGSGNTIYF
TGTGCCAGCAGCCTTGGAGGGTCTGGAAACACCATATATTTT
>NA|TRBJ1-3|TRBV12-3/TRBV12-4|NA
CASSWTTTGTIYF
TGTGCCAGCAGTTGGACGACGACGGGCACCATATATTTT
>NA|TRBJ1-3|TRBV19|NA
CASSFLRDPGNTIYF
TGTGCCAGTAGTTTTCTCCGAGACCCTGGAAACACCATATATTTT
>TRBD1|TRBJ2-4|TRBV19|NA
CASSRATGGDDIQYF
TGTGCCAGTAGTAGGGCGACAGGGGGAGATGACATTCAGTACTTC
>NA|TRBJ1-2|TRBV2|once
CASRPRAGVNYGYTF
TGTGCCAGCAGGCCGAGGGCAGGGGTAAACTATGGCTACACCTTC
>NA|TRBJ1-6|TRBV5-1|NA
CASSLETANSPLHF
TGCGCCAGCAGCTTAGAGACAGCAAATTCACCCCTCCACTTT
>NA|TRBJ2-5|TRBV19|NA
CATQKEKTQYF
TGTGCCACTCAAAAAGAGAAGACCCAGTACTTC
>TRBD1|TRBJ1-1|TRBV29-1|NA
CSTGQGGYTEAFF
TGCAGCACCGGACAGGGAGGGTACACTGAAGCTTTCTTT
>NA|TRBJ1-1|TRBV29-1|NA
CSVVKAGNTEAFF
TGCAGCGTTGTTAAGGCCGGGAACACTGAAGCTTTCTTT
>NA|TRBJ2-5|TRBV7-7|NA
CASSLAGTKTQYF
TGTGCCAGCAGCTTAGCAGGGACCAAGACCCAGTACTTC
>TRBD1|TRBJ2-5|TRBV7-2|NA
CASSPWDSPKETQYF
TGTGCCAGCAGCCCCTGGGACAGTCCTAAAGAGACCCAGTACTTC
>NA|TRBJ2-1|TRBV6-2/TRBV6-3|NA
CASSYSGVGNEQFF
TGTGCCAGCAGTTACTCCGGGGTGGGGAATGAGCAGTTCTTC
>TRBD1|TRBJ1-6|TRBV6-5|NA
CASRGTAGPSPLHF
TGTGCCAGCAGGGGGACAGCGGGGCCTTCACCCCTCCACTTT
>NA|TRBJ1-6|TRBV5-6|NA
CASSPGGSPLHF
TGTGCCAGCTCTCCCGGGGGTTCACCCCTCCACTTT
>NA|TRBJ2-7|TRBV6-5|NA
CASRRGRDYEQYF
TGTGCCAGCAGACGAGGCCGGGACTACGAGCAGTACTTC
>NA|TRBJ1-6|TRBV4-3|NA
CASSRGAAGLGSPLHF
TGCGCCAGCAGCCGTGGGGCGGCGGGGCTTGGTTCACCCCTCCACTTT
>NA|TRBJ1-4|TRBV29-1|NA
CSVEASSGEKLFF
TGCAGCGTTGAGGCCTCCAGCGGTGAAAAACTGTTTTTT
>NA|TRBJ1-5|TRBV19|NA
CASRSRGGRNQPQHF
TGTGCCAGTAGATCAAGGGGGGGCCGCAATCAGCCCCAGCATTTT
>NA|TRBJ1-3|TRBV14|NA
CASSKRRPYSGNTIYF
TGTGCCAGCAGCAAAAGAAGGCCCTACTCTGGAAACACCATATATTTT
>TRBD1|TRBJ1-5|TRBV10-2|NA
CATTGQGASQPQHF
TGCGCCACCACTGGACAGGGGGCCTCGCAGCCCCAGCATTTT
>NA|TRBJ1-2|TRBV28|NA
CASHGVAPFYGYTF
TGTGCCAGCCATGGGGTCGCACCCTTCTATGGCTACACCTTC
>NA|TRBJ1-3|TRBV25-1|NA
CASSGNFITIYF
TGTGCCAGCAGTGGTAATTTTATCACCATATATTTT
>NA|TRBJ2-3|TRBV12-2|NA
CASRPRGHRFTDTQYF
TGTGCAAGTCGCCCCCGGGGACACCGCTTCACAGATACGCAGTATTTT
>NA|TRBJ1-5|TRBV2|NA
CASSERGTPWPQHF
TGTGCCAGCAGTGAACGAGGGACCCCCTGGCCCCAGCATTTT
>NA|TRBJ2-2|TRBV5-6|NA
CASTQQGPNTGELFF
TGTGCCAGCACCCAACAGGGCCCGAACACCGGGGAGCTGTTTTTT
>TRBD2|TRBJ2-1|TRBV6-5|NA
CASSSLAVNNEQFF
TGTGCCAGCAGTAGTCTAGCGGTAAACAATGAGCAGTTCTTC
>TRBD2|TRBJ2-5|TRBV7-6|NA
CASSGRAGGQETQYF
TGTGCCAGCAGCGGGCGAGCGGGGGGGCAAGAGACCCAGTACTTC
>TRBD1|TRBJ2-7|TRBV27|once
CASSGTGAPEQYF
TGTGCCAGCAGTGGGACAGGGGCGCCGGAGCAGTACTTC
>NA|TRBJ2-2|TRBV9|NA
CASSVEGGLADPHTGELFF
TGTGCCAGCAGCGTAGAGGGGGGGTTGGCAGACCCTCACACCGGGGAGCTGTTTTTT
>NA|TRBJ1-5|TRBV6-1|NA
CASSEIAGFSNQPQHF
TGTGCCAGCAGTGAAATCGCAGGGTTTAGCAATCAGCCCCAGCATTTT
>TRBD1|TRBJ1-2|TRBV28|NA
CASSSGQAPANYGYTF
TGTGCCAGCAGCTCCGGACAGGCCCCAGCTAACTATGGCTACACCTTC
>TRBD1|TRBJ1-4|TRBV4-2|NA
CASSQALGQGNEKLFF
TGTGCCAGCAGCCAAGCCCTGGGACAGGGGAATGAAAAACTGTTTTTT
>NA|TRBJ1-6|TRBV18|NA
CASSPRDLNNSPLHF
TGTGCCAGCTCACCGAGGGACCTTAATAATTCACCCCTCCACTTT
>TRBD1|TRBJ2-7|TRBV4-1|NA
CASSQKGTGTGDTYEQYF
TGCGCCAGCAGCCAGAAAGGAACCGGGACAGGGGACACCTACGAGCAGTACTTC
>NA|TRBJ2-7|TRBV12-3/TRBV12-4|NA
CASSPGSGYEQYF
TGTGCCAGCAGTCCAGGATCAGGCTACGAGCAGTACTTC
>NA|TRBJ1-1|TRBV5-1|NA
CASSLVADYTEAFF
TGCGCCAGCAGCTTGGTGGCGGACTACACTGAAGCTTTCTTT
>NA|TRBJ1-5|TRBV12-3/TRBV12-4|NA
CASRAEGNQPQHF
TGTGCCAGCCGGGCCGAGGGCAATCAGCCCCAGCATTTT